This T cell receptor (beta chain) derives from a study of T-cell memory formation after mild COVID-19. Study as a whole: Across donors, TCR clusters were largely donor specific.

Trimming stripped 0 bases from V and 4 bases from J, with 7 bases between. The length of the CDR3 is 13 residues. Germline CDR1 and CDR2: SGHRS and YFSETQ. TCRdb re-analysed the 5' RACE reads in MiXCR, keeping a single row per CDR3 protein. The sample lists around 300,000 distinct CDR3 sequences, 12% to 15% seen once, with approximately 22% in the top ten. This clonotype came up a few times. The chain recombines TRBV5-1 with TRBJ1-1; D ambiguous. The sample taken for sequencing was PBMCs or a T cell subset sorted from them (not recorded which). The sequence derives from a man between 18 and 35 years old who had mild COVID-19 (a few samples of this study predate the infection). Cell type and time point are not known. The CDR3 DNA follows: TGCGCCAGCAGCTTGGCGATCCGCACTGAAGCTTTCTTT. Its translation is CASSLAIRTEAFF.